What follows are 20 T cell receptor beta chains derived from one specimen sequenced in a study of graft-versus-host responses after intestinal transplantation. These receptors have no identified antigens. The repertoire was sequenced with immunoSEQ multiplex PCR; TCRdb's copy has only in-frame clones and lacks some. This sample yields some 87,000 clones, of which 85% to 95% are seen a single time; 1.1% belongs to the top ten. Here the sequenced sample was unstimulated CD8+ T cells sorted from spleen or lymph node cells, taken before transplant. The receptors come from a human donor who was the organ donor for an intestinal transplant.

The chain couples TRBV5-5 to TRBJ1-2; a possible D gene is TRBD1 (5 bases). This CDR3 spans 15 amino acids. V lost 4 bases and J 5 bases, leaving 18 bases between the germline ends. Germline V gene lookup returns CDR1 SGHKS and CDR2 YYEKEE (reference sequence). CDR3 bases: TGTGCCAGCAGCCCGATACAGGATCTAAGTTATGGCTACACCTTC. Amino acid sequence: CASSPIQDLSYGYTF.

The chain couples TRBV6-5 to TRBJ2-7, with a possible D match to TRBD2 (6 bases). There are 14 residues in the CDR3. Per germline, CDR1 MNHEY and CDR2 SVGAGI. Trimming stripped 2 bases from V and 6 bases from J, with 14 bases between. The CDR3 here is CASSYGGGLGEQYF. The CDR3 DNA is TGTGCCAGCAGTTACGGTGGAGGGCTAGGCGAGCAGTACTTC.

The chain employs TRBV30 and TRBJ2-7, with D perhaps matching TRBD1 (5 bases). Germline V lookup: CDR1 GTSNPN, CDR2 SVGIG (reference sequence). The CDR3 consists of 14 residues. Trimming took off 3 bases at V and 0 bases at J, with 12 bases between the two ends. The CDR3 sequence is CAWSFMTVSYEQYF. CDR3 nucleotides: TGTGCCTGGAGCTTTATGACAGTCTCCTACGAGCAGTACTTC.

This rearrangement joins TRBV9 to TRBJ1-2; 7 bases match TRBD1. Trimming at V came to 0 bases and at J to 4 bases, leaving 9 bases not matched to a gene. Germline V gene data show CDR1 as SGDLS and CDR2 as YYNGEE. This CDR3 comprises 16 residues. In DNA, the CDR3 is TGTGCCAGCAGCGTAGCTATTACAGGGGTGAGCTATGGCTACACCTTC. This translates into CASSVAITGVSYGYTF.

The rearrangement uses TRBV4-2 and TRBJ2-6; 7 bases fit TRBD2. Germline CDR1 LGHNA, CDR2 YNFKEQ. V lost 0 bases and J lost 2; bases outside the gene matches: 1. The CDR3 spans 16 residues. CDR3 in amino acids: CASSQDGGAGANVLTF. Written as DNA, the CDR3 is TGTGCCAGCAGCCAAGATGGGGGGGCTGGGGCCAACGTCCTGACTTTC.

The V gene is TRBV7-9, the J gene TRBJ1-3; tentatively, D is TRBD1 (5 bases). Germline CDR1 reads SEHNR; CDR2 reads FQNEAQ (reference sequence). CDR3 length equals 15 residues. V lost 5 bases, J lost 0 bases, and 11 bases lay in between. CDR3 residues: CASSQGGFSGNTIYF. The CDR3, as DNA: TGTGCCAGCAGCCAGGGAGGATTCTCTGGAAACACCATATATTTT.

The chain links TRBV7-2 to TRBJ2-5, with 11 bases lining up with TRBD2. V gave up 5 bases and J gave up 5 bases; unmatched junction bases: 13. This CDR3 is 17 amino acids long. Per germline, CDR1 SGHTA and CDR2 FQGNSA. The CDR3 DNA reads TGTGCCAGCAGCACCGGGACTAGCGGCCCGGGGGTGGAGACCCAGTACTTC. Protein: CASSTGTSGPGVETQYF.

As for this clone: The same CDR3 also results from other DNA sequences found in this sample. The V call is TRBV19, the J call TRBJ2-7; TRBD2 matches at 10 bases. J lost 4 bases, V lost 3 bases, and 6 bases had no gene match. CDR1 is LNHDA, CDR2 SQIVND, per germline (reference sequence). The CDR3 has 15 amino acids. DNA of the CDR3: TGTGCCAGTAGTATTGGGGGACTAGCGTCTTACGAGCAGTACTTC. Its protein product is CASSIGGLASYEQYF.

The V call is TRBV6-1, the J call TRBJ2-7, with D possibly matching TRBD1 (5 bases). Germline values: CDR1 MNHNS, CDR2 SASEGT. The CDR3 length is 13 residues. V was shortened by 1 base and J by 4 bases, with 8 bases between the two germline ends. This CDR3 is CASSEGTRYEQYF. The CDR3 DNA follows: TGTGCCAGCAGTGAAGGGACAAGGTACGAGCAGTACTTC.

The V call is TRBV6-4, the J call TRBJ2-7, with TRBD2 matching over 10 bases. Germline lookup yields CDR1 MRHNA and CDR2 SNTAGT. V was clipped by 7 bases and J by 2 bases; unmatched bases: 17. The CDR3 loop spans 18 amino acids. CDR3 in amino acids: CASTPLAGVKNTPYEQYF. CDR3 DNA: TGTGCCAGCACGCCGCTAGCGGGAGTGAAAAATACGCCCTACGAGCAGTACTTC.

The chain joins TRBV15 to TRBJ1-2, with D perhaps TRBD1 (5 bases). This CDR3 region has 13 residues. Trimming removed 4 bases at V and 5 bases at J, with 11 bases between. Germline V gives CDR1 LNHNV, CDR2 YYDKDF (reference sequence). In DNA, the CDR3 is TGTGCCACCAGCAACTTGGGACTTTATGGCTACACCTTC. This translates into CATSNLGLYGYTF.

The CDR3 reads CASRSRGGSNPYEQYF. For the CDR3, the DNA is TGTGCCAGCAGGTCCCGGGGGGGATCAAACCCCTACGAGCAGTACTTC. The V call is TRBV27, the J call TRBJ2-7; 8 nucleotides agree with TRBD2. The trim removed 6 bases at V and 2 bases at J, leaving 12 bases unmatched. The germline gives CDR1 MNHEY, CDR2 SMNVEV (reference sequence). This CDR3 contains 16 residues.

This rearrangement joins TRBV29-1 to TRBJ2-1; 8 nucleotides line up with TRBD1. Germline trimming cut 4 bases from V and 7 bases from J; bases unmatched to any gene: 9. CDR1 is SQVTM and CDR2 is ANQGSEA in the germline V gene. This CDR3 contains 14 residues. Written as DNA, the CDR3 is TGCAGCGTTGGGGAGGCAGGGGGCGCGAATGAGCAGTTCTTC. Its translation: CSVGEAGGANEQFF.

V and J are TRBV6-1 and TRBJ1-5; D gene unclear. The germline gives CDR1 MNHNS, CDR2 SASEGT. V lost 7 bases and J 7 bases, leaving 11 bases between the germline ends. The CDR3 is 12 amino acids. The CDR3 DNA follows: TGTGCCAGCAATCCGGGGATCCAGCCCCAGCATTTT. Translating gives CASNPGIQPQHF.

This chain's CDR3 is CASSYTLQETQYF. The CDR3 nucleotides read TGTGCCAGCAGTTACACTCTCCAAGAGACCCAGTACTTC. The V gene is TRBV6-5, the J gene TRBJ2-5; D gene ambiguous. CDR3 length equals 13 residues. The V end was cut by 2 bases, the J end by 1 base, with 5 bases between. Germline loops: CDR1 MNHEY, CDR2 SVGAGI.

The chain couples TRBV11-2 to TRBJ2-5, with 8 bases matching TRBD1. With 5 bases clipped from V and 2 bases from J, the junction kept 10 bases outside the gene matches. The CDR3 runs 16 residues. Looked up from germline, CDR1 is SGHAT and CDR2 is FQNNGV. The CDR3 loop reads CASSRTGGHYQETQYF. CDR3 coding DNA: TGTGCCAGCAGCCGAACAGGGGGACATTATCAAGAGACCCAGTACTTC. Full variable domain (outside the CDR3, taken from reference TRBV11-2 and TRBJ2-5): EAGVAQSPRYKIIEKRQSVAFWCNPISGHATLYWYQQILGQGPKLLIQFQNNGVVDDSQLPKDRFSAERLKGVDSTLKIQPAKLEDSAVYLCASSRTGGHYQETQYFGPGTRLLVL.

This chain joins TRBV6-1 and TRBJ2-7; TRBD2 aligns across 7 bases. CDR3 length: 15 amino acids. With 3 bases clipped from V and 3 bases from J, the junction kept 8 bases outside the gene matches. Per germline, CDR1 MNHNS and CDR2 SASEGT. Written as DNA, the CDR3 is TGTGCCAGCAGTGAGCTGGCGGGCGGGGGCTACGAGCAGTACTTC. It is translated as CASSELAGGGYEQYF.

The rearrangement joins TRBV9 to TRBJ1-3; D call uncertain. Germline V gene data show CDR1 as SGDLS and CDR2 as YYNGEE. The V and J ends lost 2 bases and 3 bases respectively, with 9 bases between them. The CDR3 has 14 residues. CDR3 bases: TGTGCCAGCAGCGTCGGGGAAGTTGGAAACACCATATATTTT. It translates to CASSVGEVGNTIYF.

This clone appeared once. The J gene is TRBJ1-1, the V gene TRBV7-6; no reliable D call. The CDR3 has 11 amino acids. Germline assignment: CDR1 SGHVS and CDR2 FNYEAQ. Deletions cut 5 bases from V and 7 bases from J, with 8 bases between. The CDR3 loop reads CASSLSGEAFF. In DNA form, the CDR3 reads TGTGCCAGCAGCCTAAGTGGTGAAGCTTTCTTT. The entire variable domain, with the rest obtained from reference TRBV7-6 and TRBJ1-1, is as follows: GAGVSQSPRYKVTKRGQDVALRCDPISGHVSLYWYRQALGQGPEFLTYFNYEAQQDKSGLPNDRFSAERPEGSISTLTIQRTEQRDSAMYRCASSLSGEAFFGQGTRLTVV.

The DNA for the CDR3 is TGTGCCAGCAGCAAAGAGCAGGCGGCTAGCGGGAGTAGAGAGCAGTTCTTC. This codes for CASSKEQAASGSREQFF. The chain couples TRBV21-1 to TRBJ2-1; the D call of TRBD2 is as the table states it, not checked on the DNA. TRBV21-1 is a listed pseudogene. The CDR3 extends over 17 amino acids.